The 22 T cell receptor beta chains presented below share a single source sample, sequenced in a study of response to subunit inactivated influenza vaccine (dated by TCRdb to 2017 to 2018). The method was RT-PCR. Sequencing instrument: Illumina HiSeq 2500. TCRdb itself trimmed the public reads at Q25 with fastp, ran MiXCR and retained productive beta chains. Each entry is one CDR3 protein sequence, shown with its most common DNA and genes. This sample lists over 300,000 distinct CDR3 sequences; about a fifth were detected once. The ten biggest clones cover 10% of the sample. Material: PBMCs from blood, obtained around 22 months after vaccination. Receptors originate from a man between 50 and 75 years old who received an inactivated influenza vaccine. Donor details come from another sample of the same person, matched by shared clones.

The chain combines TRBV24-1 with TRBJ2-1, with D tentatively TRBD2 (6 bases). The CDR3 runs 12 residues. Germline V gives CDR1 KGHDR, CDR2 SFDVKD. Trimming shortened V by 6 bases and J by 7 bases, and 9 bases separated the two germline ends. The CDR3 bases are TGTGCCACCAGTTTGGGGGGTAATGAGCAGTTCTTC. It encodes CATSLGGNEQFF.

V and J are TRBV19 and TRBJ1-3; D gene ambiguous. Germline assignment: CDR1 LNHDA and CDR2 SQIVND (reference sequence). The CDR3 extends over 15 amino acids. V lost 5 bases, J lost 1 base, and 12 bases lay in between. CDR3: CASSGTKRSGNTIYF. In DNA form, the CDR3 reads TGTGCCAGTAGTGGAACAAAGAGGTCTGGAAACACCATATATTTT. Variable domain in full (rest from reference TRBV19 and TRBJ1-3): DGGITQSPKYLFRKEGQNVTLSCEQNLNHDAMYWYRQDPGQGLRLIYYSQIVNDFQKGDIAEGYSVSREKKESFPLTVTSAQKNPTAFYLCASSGTKRSGNTIYFGEGSWLTVV.

This clonotype was found a few times. This chain links TRBV19 with TRBJ1-1; unclear D gene. V shed 7 bases and J shed 0 bases, with 18 bases lying between them. Germline CDR1 is LNHDA and CDR2 is SQIVND (reference sequence). CDR3 length: 16 amino acids. CDR3 nucleotide sequence: TGTGCCAGTACCATAACCCCCTCGCTCATGAACACTGAAGCTTTCTTT. This translates into CASTITPSLMNTEAFF. The whole variable domain, remainder taken from reference TRBV19 and TRBJ1-1, is DGGITQSPKYLFRKEGQNVTLSCEQNLNHDAMYWYRQDPGQGLRLIYYSQIVNDFQKGDIAEGYSVSREKKESFPLTVTSAQKNPTAFYLCASTITPSLMNTEAFFGQGTRLTVV.

V gene TRBV11-1 combines with J gene TRBJ2-1; 9 bases fit TRBD2. The CDR3 covers 19 residues. Per the germline V gene, CDR1 is SGHAT and CDR2 is FQDESV (reference sequence). Trimming cost V 3 bases and J 2 bases; bases outside gene matches: 14. The CDR3 bases are TGTGCCAGCAGCTTCCCCCCCAGGGAGGAGCGGGGGGCCTACAATGAGCAGTTCTTC. Translation: CASSFPPREERGAYNEQFF.

V gene TRBV29-1 combines with J gene TRBJ2-3; 7 positions match TRBD2. Germline-derived CDR1 and CDR2 are SQVTM and ANQGSEA. J gave up 7 bases and V 1 base, and 20 bases lay outside the gene matches. The CDR3 covers 18 residues. The CDR3 DNA reads TGCAGCGTTGAAGGCACCTCCGCGGGAGTGGCCAAAGTATATACGCAGTATTTT. Translation gives CSVEGTSAGVAKVYTQYF.

The genes are TRBV4-3 and TRBJ1-2; D not certain. CDR3 length equals 15 residues. V lost 0 bases to trimming and J lost 5 bases, with 13 bases between them. Looked up from germline, CDR1 is LGHNA and CDR2 is YSLEER. The CDR3 nucleotides are TGCGCCAGCAGCCAAGAGATATCAAAGACTTATGGCTACACCTTC. This gives the protein CASSQEISKTYGYTF.

The chain carries TRBV20-1 and TRBJ2-6; 7 bases map to TRBD1. Looked up from germline, CDR1 is DFQATT and CDR2 is SNEGSKA (reference sequence). The V segment lost 3 bases and the J segment 0 bases; nucleotides outside the gene matches: 5. The CDR3 is 16 residues long. CDR3 coding DNA: TGCAGTGCTAGGGGATACAGGGGCTCTGGGGCCAACGTCCTGACTTTC. Amino acid sequence: CSARGYRGSGANVLTF.

The V and J genes are TRBV5-1 and TRBJ1-1, with D possibly matching TRBD1 (6 bases). This CDR3 spans 15 amino acids. V was pared by 5 bases and J by 0 bases, with 14 bases between. Germline loops: CDR1 SGHRS, CDR2 YFSETQ. In DNA, the CDR3 is TGCGCCAGCAGATATGCCGGGACACTGAACACTGAAGCTTTCTTT. Its translation: CASRYAGTLNTEAFF. Full variable domain (outside the CDR3, taken from reference TRBV5-1 and TRBJ1-1): KAGVTQTPRYLIKTRGQQVTLSCSPISGHRSVSWYQQTPGQGLQFLFEYFSETQRNKGNFPGRFSGRQFSNSRSEMNVSTLELGDSALYLCASRYAGTLNTEAFFGQGTRLTVV.

This clonotype has a count of ten or more. The CDR3 DNA sequence: TGTGCCAGCTCCCATGGGGGGACAGGGGCCCCGAACACTGAAGCTTTCTTT. This encodes CASSHGGTGAPNTEAFF. The rearrangement uses TRBV6-2 or TRBV6-3 and TRBJ1-1; TRBD1 agrees at 10 bases. The germline V gene has CDR1 MNHEY and CDR2 SVGEGT. The CDR3 has 17 residues. V lost 8 bases and J lost 1; bases outside the gene matches: 13.

The chain carries TRBV9 and TRBJ1-1, with 9 nucleotides matching TRBD1. J lost 1 base, V lost 7 bases, and 2 bases had no gene match. From germline, CDR1 is SGDLS and CDR2 YYNGEE. This CDR3 spans 13 amino acids. CDR3 bases: TGTGCCAGCGGGACAGGGCAGAACACTGAAGCTTTCTTT. Protein product: CASGTGQNTEAFF.

This clonotype was recorded at least ten times. The genes are TRBV20-1 and TRBJ1-5, with D unresolved. The V end was cut by 3 bases, the J end by 4 bases, with 10 bases between. The CDR3 contains 13 residues. Germline V gives CDR1 DFQATT, CDR2 SNEGSKA (reference sequence). The chain's CDR3 is CSARASENQPQHF. The CDR3 bases are TGCAGTGCTAGGGCCTCTGAGAATCAGCCCCAGCATTTT.

This chain connects TRBV7-8 to TRBJ2-7; D remains ambiguous. Germline V lookup: CDR1 SGHVS, CDR2 FQNEAQ. Trimming left V 5 bases short and J 5 bases short, with 10 bases between. This CDR3 is 12 amino acids long. The DNA of the CDR3 is TGTGCCAGCAGCCTTAGACACGACGAGCAGTACTTC. It translates to CASSLRHDEQYF.

The chain has TRBV30 and TRBJ1-3; perhaps TRBD1 as D (5 bases). The V gene lost 1 base and the J gene lost 0 bases, with 7 bases spanning the gap. CDR1 is GTSNPN, CDR2 SVGIG, per germline (reference sequence). There are 14 residues in the CDR3. CDR3 in amino acids: CAWSAGSSGNTIYF. The CDR3 DNA reads as TGTGCCTGGAGTGCAGGGAGCTCTGGAAACACCATATATTTT.

The chain carries TRBV5-4 and TRBJ1-6; a weak D match, TRBD1 (6 bases). Germline V gene data show CDR1 as SGHNT and CDR2 as YYREEE (reference sequence). V was pared by 0 bases and J by 9 bases, with 10 bases between. CDR3 size: 14 residues. This CDR3 is CASSLEGGGSPLHF. In DNA, the CDR3 is TGTGCCAGCAGCTTGGAGGGGGGAGGTTCACCCCTCCACTTT.

This clonotype showed up many times. The V and J genes are TRBV12-3 or TRBV12-4 and TRBJ1-1, with 9 bases lining up with TRBD1. Trimming removed 6 bases from V and 7 bases from J; junction bases left unmatched: 6. The CDR3 sequence is 13 residues long. The CDR3 protein is CASSWTGDFEAFF. As DNA, the CDR3 is TGTGCCAGCAGCTGGACAGGGGATTTTGAAGCTTTCTTT.

The chain has TRBV15 and TRBJ2-1; 9 nucleotides agree with TRBD2. The CDR3 is 13 amino acids. In germline, CDR1 is LNHNV, CDR2 YYDKDF (reference sequence). Trimming took 5 bases from V and 16 from J; bases not matched to a gene: 12. The CDR3 is CATSGSAGGPKFF. The CDR3 DNA follows: TGTGCCACCAGCGGTTCTGCGGGGGGGCCAAAATTCTTC.

The chain has TRBV29-1 and TRBJ2-4, with D perhaps being TRBD1 or TRBD2 (5 bases each). The CDR3 covers 14 residues. Trimming removed 5 bases at V and 0 bases at J, with 11 bases between. Per germline, CDR1 SQVTM and CDR2 ANQGSEA. The CDR3 nucleotides are TGCAGCGTTCGAGGGACCATAGCCAAAAACATTCAGTACTTC. Amino acid sequence: CSVRGTIAKNIQYF. Full variable domain (rest looked up from reference TRBV29-1 and TRBJ2-4): SAVISQKPSRDICQRGTSLTIQCQVDSQVTMMFWYRQQPGQSLTLIATANQGSEATYESGFVIDKFPISRPNLTFSTLTVSNMSPEDSSIYLCSVRGTIAKNIQYFGAGTRLSVL.

The rearrangement uses TRBV6-2 or TRBV6-3 and TRBJ2-1, with D possibly called TRBD1 or TRBD2 (5 bases each). The CDR3 is 17 amino acids. Trimming took off 0 bases at V and 0 bases at J, with 12 bases between the two ends. From germline, CDR1 is MNHEY and CDR2 SVGEGT. CDR3 residues: CASSYSRGESSYNEQFF. The CDR3 DNA is TGTGCCAGCAGTTACTCGAGAGGGGAAAGCTCCTACAATGAGCAGTTCTTC.

The chain carries TRBV4-2 and TRBJ1-3; D might be TRBD1 (5 bases). Trimming pared 0 bases from V and 9 bases from J, leaving 24 bases between. The V gene's germline CDR1 is LGHNA and CDR2 YNFKEQ. CDR3 length: 18 amino acids. CDR3 protein: CASSQDSSGANLGFTIYF. CDR3 nucleotides: TGTGCCAGCAGCCAAGATAGTAGCGGGGCCAATCTTGGTTTCACCATATATTTT.

This chain connects TRBV6-2 or TRBV6-3 to TRBJ2-7, with D perhaps matching TRBD2 (5 bases). CDR1 is MNHEY, CDR2 SVGEGT, per germline. The CDR3 spans 20 residues. The V end was cut by 2 bases, the J end by 7 bases, with 33 bases between. In DNA, the CDR3 is TGTGCCAGCAGTTACAACCTAAATCGTGAAAAAGGACGGACTGAGGATGAGCAGTACTTC. This sequence encodes CASSYNLNREKGRTEDEQYF.

Notes on this clonotype: A much larger clone differs by one base, so this may be a read error. The J gene is TRBJ1-1, the V gene TRBV2; D not certain. CDR3 length equals 14 residues. Germline-derived CDR1 and CDR2 are SNHLY and FYNNEI. The CDR3 nucleotides are TGTGCCAGCAGTGACAGGTTGGTGAACACTGAAGCTTTATTT. Translating it yields CASSDRLVNTEALF.

J is TRBJ1-6 and V is TRBV7-2; 8 bases fit TRBD1. The CDR3 spans 15 residues. In germline, CDR1 is SGHTA, CDR2 FQGNSA. Trimming removed 3 bases from V and 7 bases from J; junction bases left unmatched: 5. CDR3 in amino acids: CASSLGTGFNSPLHF. In nucleotides, the CDR3 is TGTGCCAGCAGCTTGGGGACAGGTTTCAATTCACCCCTCCACTTT. Combining the CDR3 with reference TRBV7-2 and TRBJ1-6 gives the whole variable domain GAGVSQSPSNKVTEKGKDVELRCDPISGHTALYWYRQSLGQGLEFLIYFQGNSAPDKSGLPSDRFSAERTGGSVSTLTIQRTQQEDSAVYLCASSLGTGFNSPLHFGNGTRLTVT.